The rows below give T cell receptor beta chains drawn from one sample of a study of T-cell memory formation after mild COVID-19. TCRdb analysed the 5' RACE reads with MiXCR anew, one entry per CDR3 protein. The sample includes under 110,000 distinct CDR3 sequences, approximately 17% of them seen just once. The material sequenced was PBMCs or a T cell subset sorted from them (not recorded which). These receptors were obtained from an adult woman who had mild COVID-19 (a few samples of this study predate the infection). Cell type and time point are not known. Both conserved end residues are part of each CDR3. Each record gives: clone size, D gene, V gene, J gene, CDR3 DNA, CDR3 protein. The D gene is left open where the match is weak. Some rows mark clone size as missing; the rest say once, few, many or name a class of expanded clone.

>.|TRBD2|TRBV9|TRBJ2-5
TGTGCCAGCACCCCCCGGCGGGGGGCAGGTGAGACCCAGTACTTC
CASTPRRGAGETQYF
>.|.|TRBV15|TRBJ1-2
TGTGCCACCAGCCAATCCTCAGGCGCTGGGCACTATGGCTACACCTTC
CATSQSSGAGHYGYTF
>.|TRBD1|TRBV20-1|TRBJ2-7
TGCAGTGCTAAATCCGGGACAGGGGGAATGTACGAGCAGTACTTC
CSAKSGTGGMYEQYF
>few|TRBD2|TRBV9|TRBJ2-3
TGTGCCAGCAGCGCGGGACTAGCGGGAGACCCAGATACGCAGTATTTT
CASSAGLAGDPDTQYF
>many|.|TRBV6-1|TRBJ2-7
TGTGCCAGCAGTGAAGAGGGGGACGGCTCCTACGAGCAGTACTTC
CASSEEGDGSYEQYF
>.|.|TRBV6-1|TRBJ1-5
TGTGCCAGCAGTGAAGGAAGGAATAATCAGCCCCAGCATTTT
CASSEGRNNQPQHF
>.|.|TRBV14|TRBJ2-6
TGTGCCAGCAGTAGTAAGCAAAACTCTGGGGCCAACGTCCTGACTTTC
CASSSKQNSGANVLTF
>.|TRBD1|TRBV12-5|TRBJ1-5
TGTGCTAGTGGTTTGGTACTCCCTACCAGGGACAGCTATAGCAATCAGCCCCAGCATTTT
CASGLVLPTRDSYSNQPQHF
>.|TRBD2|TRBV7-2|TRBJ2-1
TGTGCCAGCAGCCTGTCCAGCGGGATCGATGAGCAGTTCTTC
CASSLSSGIDEQFF
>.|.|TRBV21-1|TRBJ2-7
TGTGCCAGCAGCAAGACTAGCGGGAGCTCCTACGAGCAGTACTTC
CASSKTSGSSYEQYF
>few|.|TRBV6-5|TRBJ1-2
TGTGCCAGCATGGGAGGAGGGTTACGCTATGGCTACACCTTC
CASMGGGLRYGYTF
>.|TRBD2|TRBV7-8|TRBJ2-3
TGTGCCAGCAGCTTGCCGGGACTACGCACAGATACGCAGTATTTT
CASSLPGLRTDTQYF
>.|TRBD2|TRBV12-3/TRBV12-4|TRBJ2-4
TGTGCCAGCAGTTTTTATCTTACGGGGGGGAAAAACATTCAGTACTTC
CASSFYLTGGKNIQYF
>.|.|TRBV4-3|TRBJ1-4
TGCGCCAGCAGCCAAGGGGATGAAAAACTGTTTTTT
CASSQGDEKLFF
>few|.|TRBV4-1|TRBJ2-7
TGCGCCAGCAGCCAAACTGCCGGGGGCTCCTACGAGCAGTACTTC
CASSQTAGGSYEQYF
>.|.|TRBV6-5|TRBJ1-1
TGTGCCAGCAGTTACTCGAGGGAGACTTATAACACTGAAGCTTTCTTT
CASSYSRETYNTEAFF
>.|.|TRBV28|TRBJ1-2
TGTGCCAGCAGTTCCACCCCCAGAGGGGGAAACTATGGCTACACCTTC
CASSSTPRGGNYGYTF
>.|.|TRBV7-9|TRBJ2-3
TGTGCCAGCAGTTGGCCAGATACGCAGTATTTT
CASSWPDTQYF
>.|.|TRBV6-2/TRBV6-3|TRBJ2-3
TGTGCCAGCAGCTATTCCTCCGGGACGCGCACAGATACGCAGTATTTT
CASSYSSGTRTDTQYF
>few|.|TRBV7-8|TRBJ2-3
TGTGCCAGCAGCTCCCGAGATACGCAGTATTTT
CASSSRDTQYF
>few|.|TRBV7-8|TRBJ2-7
TGTGCCAGCAGCTTAGCGGTTGCCTACGAGCAGTACTTC
CASSLAVAYEQYF
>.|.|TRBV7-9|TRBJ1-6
TGTGCCAGCAGCTTAGAGGGGGTGTTCCCAGCGGATTCACCCCTCCACTTT
CASSLEGVFPADSPLHF
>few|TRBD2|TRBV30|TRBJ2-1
TGTGCCTGGACAACTAGCGCGCCCTACAATGAGCAGTTCTTC
CAWTTSAPYNEQFF
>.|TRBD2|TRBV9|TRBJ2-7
TGTGCCAGCAGCCTCGGGACTAGCGGGATCAACGAGCAGTACTTC
CASSLGTSGINEQYF
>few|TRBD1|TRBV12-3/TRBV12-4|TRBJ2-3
TGTGCCAGCATGGGGGAAACCCGGGACAGAATATACACAGATACGCAGTATTTT
CASMGETRDRIYTDTQYF
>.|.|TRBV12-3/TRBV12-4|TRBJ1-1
TGTGCCAGCAGCTCTTTTGTAATCCGGGACCCAAAGTCGGACACTGAAGCTTTCTTT
CASSSFVIRDPKSDTEAFF
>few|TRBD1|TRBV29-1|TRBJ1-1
TGCAGCGTTGAAGGGACAGGGGTGGGAGCTTTCTTT
CSVEGTGVGAFF
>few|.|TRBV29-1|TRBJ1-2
TGCAGCGTTGATGGTGGCATGCAGTCAGAGGGCTATGGCTACACCTTC
CSVDGGMQSEGYGYTF
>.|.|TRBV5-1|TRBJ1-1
TGCGCCAGCAGCTTGGAATTGGGGCAACTAGCTTTCTTT
CASSLELGQLAFF
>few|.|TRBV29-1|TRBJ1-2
TGCAGCGTTCTCGATCAGGTCTCTAACTATGGCTACACCTTC
CSVLDQVSNYGYTF